The 3 T cell receptor beta chains given below trace back to one sample, sequenced in a study of T cells expressing NK-cell markers. TCRdb reprocessed the 5' RACE reads and reports one entry per CDR3 protein, with no DNA. The sample data list 300,000 or so distinct CDR3 sequences. Sequences were obtained from blood T cells: a sorted CD56 or NKG2C T cell subset, CD4+ or CD8+ T cells, or bulk PBMC T cells (not recorded which). Source of these receptors: a woman aged 18 to 75 in good health.

This chain links TRBV20-1 with TRBJ2-7; without DNA, the TCRdb call of TRBD2 cannot be checked. Germline V gene data show CDR1 as DFQATT and CDR2 as SNEGSKA (reference sequence). This CDR3 spans 14 amino acids. This chain's CDR3 is CSAAPAGVGYEQYF.

The gene calls are TRBV6-4 and TRBJ2-2. Germline assignment: CDR1 MRHNA and CDR2 SNTAGT. The CDR3 totals 16 residues. The CDR3 region is CASSDSGSVNTGELFF.

This chain connects TRBV6-1 to TRBJ2-5; the D call from TCRdb, TRBD1, cannot be confirmed without DNA. CDR1 and CDR2 (germline): MNHNS, SASEGT. The CDR3 is made up of 14 amino acids. CDR3 in amino acids: CASWPGGHQETQYF.